This T cell receptor (beta chain) was documented in a study of blood T cell repertoires in COVID-19. Looking at the study overall: From the United States, Italy and Spain came samples of acute and convalescent COVID-19. PBMCs, B-cell-depleted T cells, or T cells provided the cDNA or gDNA that made up the material.

Original methodology: Estimates of nucleated cell counts were drawn from the amplification of reference gene primers. Using immunoSEQ multiplex PCR, the repertoire was profiled, and TCRdb retains in-frame clones only, with some absent. The V and J calls and clone size were taken over from that table, and D and trimming were inferred from the DNA. Here the sample spans fewer than 100,000 clones, about nine tenths being singletons. This clone was counted a single time. Trimming cost V 3 bases and J 1 base; bases outside gene matches: 2. The germline V gene encodes CDR1 LGHNA and CDR2 YSLEER. The CDR3 is made up of 16 amino acids.

The rearrangement uses TRBV4-3 and TRBJ2-1; 11 positions match TRBD2. Sequenced input: peripheral blood. The sequence derives from a woman of 80 years or more with acute or convalescent COVID-19. The CDR3 DNA reads as TGCGCCAGCAGCCAGACTAGCGGGGCTTCCTACAATGAGCAGTTCTTC. Its protein product is CASSQTSGASYNEQFF.